The rows below give T cell receptor beta chains drawn from one sample of a study of blood T cell repertoires in COVID-19. Produced via immunoSEQ multiplex PCR; TCRdb's table is partial and in-frame only. The sample has roughly 320,000 clones, around 84% seen once. The sample was peripheral blood. The receptors were sampled from a man between 65 and 85 years old with acute or convalescent COVID-19. Both conserved end residues are part of each CDR3. The D gene is left open where the match is weak. Clone size appears in some rows only: once, few, many, or a class for an expanded clone.

V gene: TRBV28; D gene: NA; clone size: NA; J gene: TRBJ1-1; CDR3 DNA: TGTGCCAGCACCGCTGACAGGCGTTCTTTCTTT; CDR3 protein: CASTADRRSFF
V gene: TRBV7-3; D gene: NA; clone size: NA; J gene: TRBJ2-1; CDR3 DNA: TGTGCCAGCAGCGCCAACCCGGGACTTACCAATGAGCAGTTCTTC; CDR3 protein: CASSANPGLTNEQFF
V gene: TRBV19; D gene: NA; clone size: NA; J gene: TRBJ2-2; CDR3 DNA: TGTGCCAGTAGTACCTCAGAAACAGGGAGGGGCTTGGCCGGGGAGCTGTTTTTT; CDR3 protein: CASSTSETGRGLAGELFF
V gene: TRBV4-3; D gene: TRBD1; clone size: NA; J gene: TRBJ1-2; CDR3 DNA: TGCGCCAGCAGCCAAGACGGGCGGACAGGGGTGTATGGCTACACCTTC; CDR3 protein: CASSQDGRTGVYGYTF
V gene: TRBV28; D gene: NA; clone size: NA; J gene: TRBJ2-5; CDR3 DNA: TGTGCCAGCAGTTCGAGACAGCATCAAGAGACCCAGTACTTC; CDR3 protein: CASSSRQHQETQYF
V gene: TRBV28; D gene: NA; clone size: NA; J gene: TRBJ1-1; CDR3 DNA: TGTGCCAGCAGTTTAAAAGTCGGGGAAATCACTGAAGCTTTCTTT; CDR3 protein: CASSLKVGEITEAFF
V gene: TRBV2; D gene: TRBD1; clone size: few; J gene: TRBJ2-7; CDR3 DNA: TGTGCCAGCCAGGACAGGAGCTCCTACGAGCAGTACTTC; CDR3 protein: CASQDRSSYEQYF
V gene: TRBV3-1/TRBV3-2; D gene: NA; clone size: once; J gene: TRBJ1-2; CDR3 DNA: TGTGCCAGCAGCCAAGATAGGATTCTGAACTATGGTTACACCTTC; CDR3 protein: CASSQDRILNYGYTF
V gene: TRBV18; D gene: TRBD2; clone size: NA; J gene: TRBJ2-1; CDR3 DNA: TGTGCCAGCTCACCACTGACTAGCGGGGGGGACCCTTACAATGAGCAGTTCTTC; CDR3 protein: CASSPLTSGGDPYNEQFF
V gene: TRBV9; D gene: TRBD2; clone size: NA; J gene: TRBJ2-1; CDR3 DNA: TGTGCCAGCAGCGCGAGACTAGCGGGGAGTGAGCAGTTCTTC; CDR3 protein: CASSARLAGSEQFF
V gene: TRBV5-5; D gene: NA; clone size: NA; J gene: TRBJ1-1; CDR3 DNA: TGTGCCAGCAGCTTGGGACAGGACACTGAAGCTTTCTTT; CDR3 protein: CASSLGQDTEAFF
V gene: TRBV5-4; D gene: NA; clone size: few; J gene: TRBJ2-1; CDR3 DNA: TGTGCCAGCAGACCGGACATCGGTTCTTCTAATGAGCAGTTCTTC; CDR3 protein: CASRPDIGSSNEQFF
V gene: TRBV5-6; D gene: NA; clone size: NA; J gene: TRBJ1-2; CDR3 DNA: TGTGCCAGCAGCCCCCCCGCGAACTATGGCTACACCTTC; CDR3 protein: CASSPPANYGYTF
V gene: TRBV5-6; D gene: TRBD1; clone size: NA; J gene: TRBJ1-5; CDR3 DNA: TGTGCCAGCAGCTTACAGGGGGTGGATGAGCAGCCCCAGCATTTT; CDR3 protein: CASSLQGVDEQPQHF
V gene: TRBV10-3; D gene: TRBD1; clone size: few; J gene: TRBJ2-7; CDR3 DNA: TGTGCCATAGGACAGGGCAGAGGTGAGGCCGAGCAGTACTTC; CDR3 protein: CAIGQGRGEAEQYF
V gene: TRBV11-1; D gene: NA; clone size: NA; J gene: TRBJ2-1; CDR3 DNA: TGTGCCAGCAGCCATCGCGGGGGCCAGAACTACAATGAGCAGTTCTTC; CDR3 protein: CASSHRGGQNYNEQFF
V gene: TRBV7-2; D gene: NA; clone size: NA; J gene: TRBJ1-3; CDR3 DNA: TGTGCCAGCAGCAGGGGCAGAAGGGAAAACACCATATATTTT; CDR3 protein: CASSRGRRENTIYF
V gene: TRBV5-1; D gene: TRBD2; clone size: NA; J gene: TRBJ2-3; CDR3 DNA: TGCGCCAGCAGCCGGAGCGGGGGGCCGCGCACAGATACGCAGTATTTT; CDR3 protein: CASSRSGGPRTDTQYF
V gene: TRBV30; D gene: TRBD1; clone size: NA; J gene: TRBJ1-6; CDR3 DNA: TGTGCCTCGCAGGGGGTGGGTTCACCCCTCCACTTT; CDR3 protein: CASQGVGSPLHF
V gene: TRBV11-2; D gene: NA; clone size: NA; J gene: TRBJ1-5; CDR3 DNA: TGTGCCAGCAGCAAACGCCCCGCGGACAGTAGCAATCAGCCCCAGCATTTT; CDR3 protein: CASSKRPADSSNQPQHF
V gene: TRBV14; D gene: NA; clone size: NA; J gene: TRBJ1-5; CDR3 DNA: TGTGCCAGCAGCCAAGACGATCCCGACAGTTATAGCAATCAGCCCCAGCATTTT; CDR3 protein: CASSQDDPDSYSNQPQHF
V gene: TRBV5-1; D gene: TRBD1; clone size: NA; J gene: TRBJ1-6; CDR3 DNA: TGCGCCAGCAGCTTGGAAACAGGGGGAAACGGATCACCCCTCCACTTT; CDR3 protein: CASSLETGGNGSPLHF
V gene: TRBV5-4; D gene: NA; clone size: few; J gene: TRBJ2-7; CDR3 DNA: TGTGCCAGCAGCTTGGCAAGCGGGTCCTACGAGCAGTACTTC; CDR3 protein: CASSLASGSYEQYF
V gene: TRBV6-5; D gene: NA; clone size: once; J gene: TRBJ1-2; CDR3 DNA: TGTGCCAGTACCCGGGGGGGATATATCTATGGCTACACCTTC; CDR3 protein: CASTRGGYIYGYTF
V gene: TRBV7-3; D gene: NA; clone size: many; J gene: TRBJ2-7; CDR3 DNA: TGTGCCAGCAGCTTACGACAGAATCCTTACGAGCAGTACTTC; CDR3 protein: CASSLRQNPYEQYF
V gene: TRBV5-4; D gene: NA; clone size: few; J gene: TRBJ1-2; CDR3 DNA: TGTGCCAGCAGCTTACCGAAACAGGGCCACTATGGCTACACCTTC; CDR3 protein: CASSLPKQGHYGYTF
V gene: TRBV27; D gene: TRBD1; clone size: NA; J gene: TRBJ1-2; CDR3 DNA: TGTGCCAGCAGTTTTTCAGGGGGCGCTTACACCTTC; CDR3 protein: CASSFSGGAYTF
V gene: TRBV7-9; D gene: NA; clone size: once; J gene: TRBJ2-5; CDR3 DNA: TGTGCCAGCAGCCGGAGCACCCGAGAGACCCAGTACTTC; CDR3 protein: CASSRSTRETQYF
V gene: TRBV11-2; D gene: NA; clone size: few; J gene: TRBJ1-2; CDR3 DNA: TGTGCCAGCACCCCGACTGGGGCTGGCTACACCTTC; CDR3 protein: CASTPTGAGYTF
V gene: TRBV6-2/TRBV6-3; D gene: NA; clone size: NA; J gene: TRBJ1-4; CDR3 DNA: TGTGCCAGCAGTTACAGGAGAAATGAAAAACTGTTTTTT; CDR3 protein: CASSYRRNEKLFF
V gene: TRBV4-3; D gene: TRBD1; clone size: NA; J gene: TRBJ1-1; CDR3 DNA: TGCGCCAGCAGCCAAGATAGGCCAGGGGGCAAGTTTGTGAACACTGAAGCTTTCTTT; CDR3 protein: CASSQDRPGGKFVNTEAFF
V gene: TRBV21-1; D gene: NA; clone size: NA; J gene: TRBJ2-7; CDR3 DNA: TGTGCCAGCAGCAACAGAACAGGGGAGAGGTACGAGCAGTACTTC; CDR3 protein: CASSNRTGERYEQYF
V gene: TRBV19; D gene: TRBD1; clone size: NA; J gene: TRBJ1-2; CDR3 DNA: TGTGCCAGTACCCTGGGACAGAATAACTATGGCTACACCTTC; CDR3 protein: CASTLGQNNYGYTF
V gene: TRBV5-1; D gene: TRBD2; clone size: NA; J gene: TRBJ2-3; CDR3 DNA: TGCGCCAGCAGCTTGGCGGGGGGGGCTGGGACAGATACGCAGTATTTT; CDR3 protein: CASSLAGGAGTDTQYF
V gene: TRBV2; D gene: NA; clone size: NA; J gene: TRBJ2-3; CDR3 DNA: TGTGCCAGCAGTGTTATTCGGGTGGCAGATACGCAGTATTTT; CDR3 protein: CASSVIRVADTQYF
V gene: TRBV20-1; D gene: NA; clone size: NA; J gene: TRBJ2-1; CDR3 DNA: TGCAGTGCTAGTGAGCCGAAGGGACTGGACTACAATGAGCAGTTCTTC; CDR3 protein: CSASEPKGLDYNEQFF
V gene: TRBV9; D gene: TRBD2; clone size: NA; J gene: TRBJ2-7; CDR3 DNA: TGTGCCAGCAGCGCAGGGACTAGCGGGATCGAGCAGTACTTC; CDR3 protein: CASSAGTSGIEQYF
V gene: TRBV12-3/TRBV12-4; D gene: NA; clone size: NA; J gene: TRBJ1-4; CDR3 DNA: TGTGCCAGCAGCCAGACAGAGGAAAAACTGTTTTTT; CDR3 protein: CASSQTEEKLFF
V gene: TRBV7-9; D gene: NA; clone size: NA; J gene: TRBJ1-2; CDR3 DNA: TGTGCCAGCAGCTTAGCACTAGGGCCGTACAACTACACCTTC; CDR3 protein: CASSLALGPYNYTF
V gene: TRBV6-5; D gene: NA; clone size: NA; J gene: TRBJ2-2; CDR3 DNA: TGTGCCAGCATCCGAACAGGGCACACCGGGGAGCTGTTTTTT; CDR3 protein: CASIRTGHTGELFF
V gene: TRBV4-3; D gene: TRBD2; clone size: NA; J gene: TRBJ2-2; CDR3 DNA: TGCGCCAGCAGCCATACGGGGGGGTCCGGGGAGCTGTTTTTT; CDR3 protein: CASSHTGGSGELFF
V gene: TRBV28; D gene: TRBD2; clone size: NA; J gene: TRBJ2-2; CDR3 DNA: TGTGCCAGCAGCCCTCATGGGCGGGGGGGGCCCGGGGAGCTGTTTTTT; CDR3 protein: CASSPHGRGGPGELFF
V gene: TRBV19; D gene: NA; clone size: NA; J gene: TRBJ2-6; CDR3 DNA: TGTGCCAGTCGTGCAGGTTCTGCTGGGGCCAACGTCCTGACTTTC; CDR3 protein: CASRAGSAGANVLTF
V gene: TRBV28; D gene: NA; clone size: NA; J gene: TRBJ1-5; CDR3 DNA: TGTGCCAGCAGTTTCAGCGCCGGTTTATTTCAGCCCCAGCATTTT; CDR3 protein: CASSFSAGLFQPQHF
V gene: TRBV6-2/TRBV6-3; D gene: NA; clone size: once; J gene: TRBJ2-7; CDR3 DNA: TGTGCCAGCAGTCCCTACTACGAGCAGTACTTC; CDR3 protein: CASSPYYEQYF
V gene: TRBV5-5; D gene: TRBD2; clone size: NA; J gene: TRBJ2-3; CDR3 DNA: TGTGCCAGCAGCTTGCTGACTAGCGGGAGAGGAGATACGCAGTATTTT; CDR3 protein: CASSLLTSGRGDTQYF
V gene: TRBV7-9; D gene: NA; clone size: NA; J gene: TRBJ1-2; CDR3 DNA: TGTGCCAGCAGCTTCGAGAACTATGGCTACACCTTC; CDR3 protein: CASSFENYGYTF
V gene: TRBV7-8; D gene: NA; clone size: NA; J gene: TRBJ2-3; CDR3 DNA: TGTGCCAGCAGCTTAGTGACAATGGACAATACGCAGTATTTT; CDR3 protein: CASSLVTMDNTQYF
V gene: TRBV19; D gene: TRBD1; clone size: NA; J gene: TRBJ1-6; CDR3 DNA: TGTGCCAGTAGTTCGGACAGGGTTAATTCACCCCTCCACTTT; CDR3 protein: CASSSDRVNSPLHF
V gene: TRBV1; D gene: NA; clone size: NA; J gene: TRBJ2-7; CDR3 DNA: TGCACCAGCAGCCAAGTATATGGACTAGCGGGAGGGTTAGGGAACGAGCAGTACTTC; CDR3 protein: CTSSQVYGLAGGLGNEQYF
V gene: TRBV5-4; D gene: NA; clone size: NA; J gene: TRBJ2-3; CDR3 DNA: TGTGCCAGCAGCTCAAACACAGATACGCAGTATTTT; CDR3 protein: CASSSNTDTQYF